This record looks at one TCR beta chain sequence and its context. No cognate antigen has been identified for it. No base qualities exist here, and no much larger clone lies one base off it. This entry belongs to a study of blood T cell repertoires in COVID-19 (dated by TCRdb to the early 2020s). Broadly, across the study: The collaborator samples originated in the United States, Italy and Spain and spanned the acute and convalescent phases of COVID-19. The samples were drawn from two sources: the first 160 participants of the ongoing ImmuneRACE study, and 1,254 subjects contributed by 6 global collaborators. The prospective study material was composed of cDNA or gDNA derived from T cells, B-cell-depleted T cells, or PBMCs. HLA class I and class II types, where available, came from metadata supplied by the sample provider rather than from assay-based typing. Nearly every sample came with metadata listing a de-identified subject ID, COVID-19 status, age in years and sex. The repertoires were made available in a free public database intended to serve as a resource for research on the immune response to SARS-CoV-2. Deeply sampled blood TCRbeta repertoires from subjects exposed to, actively infected with, or recovered from COVID-19 were included in the dataset.

Whole blood was collected in K2EDTA tubes by collaborating institutions according to the institutions' own protocols. For TCRbeta analysis, collaborators shipped samples in one of three forms: frozen whole blood, isolated PBMCs, or DNA extracted from either of those sample types. Overall results and qualifications from the work: Clinical and demographic metadata were provided uncurated, with the amount varying by source and participant.

The immunoSEQ Assay, a bias-controlled multiplex PCR, was used to amplify TCRbeta CDR3 regions from genomic DNA. In the authors' own workflow: The number of nucleated cells in each sample was estimated from the amplification of reference gene primers within the assay. To quantify the absolute abundance of each unique TCRbeta CDR3 rearrangement, sequence reads were collapsed and filtered. For each sample, productive Simpson clonality was calculated by taking the square root of Simpson's diversity index across productive rearrangements. This is the immuneACCESS table as TCRdb keeps it, with only in-frame sequences that have V and J called. A part of the clones is gone; compared with another copy, unresolved V genes explain less than half, and the rest is unexplained. V, J and clone size were drawn from that table, and D and trimming were deduced from the DNA. The table for this sample lists 150,000 to 180,000 clones; around 84% of them were counted only once. Of the sample, roughly 1.5% falls within the top ten clones.

The CDR1 and CDR2 encoded by the germline V gene (reference sequence) are LNHDA and SQIVND. Cut back by 6 bases and 1 base, the V and J ends lie 17 bases apart. The CDR3 spans 16 residues, from the cysteine through the phenylalanine. The DNA shown is the 48-base CDR3, in frame from base 1. Sequenced: peripheral blood. This clonotype was sampled from an elderly man with acute or convalescent COVID-19. The sequence links TRBV19 to TRBJ2-3; the D segment could be TRBD1, given 8 matching bases. The CDR3 protein sequence reads: CASRQTGAGGTDTQYF. The sequenced DNA is TGTGCCAGTAGACAGACAGGGGCGGGGGGCACAGATACGCAGTATTTT.